These 5 T cell receptor beta chains originate from one sample sequenced in a study of cytomegalovirus exposure and HLA in healthy donors. This PCR relied on a set of 60 Vbeta primers and 13 Jbeta primers. Clones were sequenced by immunoSEQ multiplex PCR, and TCRdb holds only the in-frame ones, with some missing. The profile shows about 130,000 clones, about four fifths of them singletons. The sequenced sample consisted of PBMCs. The receptors shown here come from a man between 18 and 35 years old in good health and CMV-seronegative.

The genes are TRBV7-8 and TRBJ2-7; D uncertain. The CDR3 contains 12 residues. The ends were cut back, 1 base at V and 6 bases at J, with 7 bases in the middle. The V gene's germline CDR1 is SGHVS and CDR2 FQNEAQ. CDR3 sequence: CASSLVYREQYF. DNA for the CDR3: TGTGCCAGCAGCTTAGTCTACCGCGAGCAGTACTTC.

The chain uses TRBV10-1 and TRBJ2-1; TRBD2 matches 15 bases. V lost 8 bases, J lost 6 bases, and 8 bases stayed unmatched. CDR1 and CDR2 from the germline V gene are WNHNN and SYGVQD (reference sequence). The CDR3 is made up of 16 amino acids. Written as DNA, the CDR3 is TGCGCCAGCGCAGGACTAGCGGGGGGGTTGCGCAATGAGCAGTTCTTC. It is translated as CASAGLAGGLRNEQFF.

The chain links TRBV5-8 to TRBJ2-7, with a weak D call TRBD1 (6 bases). The germline CDR1 and CDR2 sequences are SGHTS and YDEGEE. Trimming left V 4 bases short and J 1 base short, with 18 bases between. There are 16 residues in the CDR3. CDR3 DNA: TGTGCCAGCAGCGGCGGCTACAGGGTTGGATCCTACGAGCAGTACTTC. It encodes CASSGGYRVGSYEQYF.

J is TRBJ2-1 and V is TRBV19; TRBD2 matches at 10 bases. V lost 6 bases, J lost 7 bases, and 9 bases stayed unmatched. The CDR3 loop spans 15 amino acids. Germline V gene data show CDR1 as LNHDA and CDR2 as SQIVND (reference sequence). This CDR3 reads CASRGSSGGVNEQFF. Written as DNA, the CDR3 is TGTGCCAGTAGAGGTTCCAGCGGGGGGGTGAATGAGCAGTTCTTC.

The V call is TRBV5-1, the J call TRBJ2-7, with D possibly being TRBD1 (6 bases). Germline CDR1 SGHRS, CDR2 YFSETQ. V gave up 4 bases and J gave up 2 bases, with 13 bases separating them. This CDR3 comprises 14 residues. CDR3 amino acids: CASSGLTGPYEQYF. DNA for the CDR3: TGCGCCAGCAGCGGACTGACAGGTCCCTACGAGCAGTACTTC.